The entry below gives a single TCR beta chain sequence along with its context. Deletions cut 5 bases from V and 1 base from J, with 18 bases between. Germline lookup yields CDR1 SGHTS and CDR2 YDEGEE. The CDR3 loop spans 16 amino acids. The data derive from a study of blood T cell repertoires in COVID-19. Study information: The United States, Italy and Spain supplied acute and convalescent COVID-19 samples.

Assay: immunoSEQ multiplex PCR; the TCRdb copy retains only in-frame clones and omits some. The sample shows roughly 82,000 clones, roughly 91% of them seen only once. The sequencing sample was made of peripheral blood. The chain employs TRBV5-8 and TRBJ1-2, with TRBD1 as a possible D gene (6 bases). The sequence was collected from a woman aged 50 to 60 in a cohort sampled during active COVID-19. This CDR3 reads CASRLTGTRVNYGYTF. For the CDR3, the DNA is TGTGCCAGCAGGTTGACCGGGACAAGAGTTAACTATGGCTACACCTTC.